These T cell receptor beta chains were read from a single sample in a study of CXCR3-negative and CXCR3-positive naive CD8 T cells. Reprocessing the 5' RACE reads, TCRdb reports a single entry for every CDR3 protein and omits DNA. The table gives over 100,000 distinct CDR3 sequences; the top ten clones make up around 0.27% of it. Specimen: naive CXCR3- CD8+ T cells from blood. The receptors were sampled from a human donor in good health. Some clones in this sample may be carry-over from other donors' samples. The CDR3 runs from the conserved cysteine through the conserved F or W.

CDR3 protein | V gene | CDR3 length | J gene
CASSQEGLAGEQYF | TRBV4-3 | 14 | TRBJ2-7
CASSLRGTVSYEQYF | TRBV28 | 15 | TRBJ2-7
CASSFTTINYEQYF | TRBV12-3/TRBV12-4 | 14 | TRBJ2-7
CASSASGGTTDTQYF | TRBV9 | 15 | TRBJ2-3
CSVEERGTSSYNEQFF | TRBV29-1 | 16 | TRBJ2-1
CASNRQGLSDTQYF | TRBV4-1 | 14 | TRBJ2-3
CASSLSPRGNYEQYF | TRBV11-2 | 15 | TRBJ2-7
CASSQVRTANYEQYF | TRBV4-1 | 15 | TRBJ2-7
CASSVESKLLDTTNEKLFF | TRBV9 | 19 | TRBJ1-4
CASSSVMGPDTQYF | TRBV28 | 14 | TRBJ2-3
CSASSEYTYEQYF | TRBV20-1 | 13 | TRBJ2-7
CSVLRTGDYEQYF | TRBV29-1 | 13 | TRBJ2-7
CASSLQEAVEQFF | TRBV7-9 | 13 | TRBJ2-1
CASTLGPLTDNEKLFF | TRBV4-1 | 16 | TRBJ1-4
CASNPGQGAREQFF | TRBV7-9 | 14 | TRBJ2-1
CASSSADRGPNYGYTF | TRBV5-1 | 16 | TRBJ1-2
CSVGLGSGRLSSYNEQFF | TRBV29-1 | 18 | TRBJ2-1
CASRGGSHTDTQYF | TRBV7-2 | 14 | TRBJ2-3
CASSEFGREVEQYF | TRBV25-1 | 14 | TRBJ2-7
CASSLGAESYNEQFF | TRBV5-5 | 15 | TRBJ2-1
CASSPPGDASDTQYF | TRBV6-5 | 15 | TRBJ2-3
CASSQGGAGNNYEQYF | TRBV4-3 | 16 | TRBJ2-7
CARSQTGLAGKETQYF | TRBV5-1 | 16 | TRBJ2-5
CASSLFQGSYNGQFF | TRBV7-8 | 15 | TRBJ2-1
CASSLSPRDRGGDTQYF | TRBV7-9 | 17 | TRBJ2-3
CSVETGVGYEQYF | TRBV29-1 | 13 | TRBJ2-7
CASSLSGGYTF | TRBV7-9 | 11 | TRBJ1-2